Included here is one T cell receptor (beta chain) sequence, with context. This clone was recorded a few times. Its antigen is unknown. There are no base qualities to consult, and no much larger clone falls within one base. This sample is part of a study of blood T cell repertoires in COVID-19 (TCRdb year 2020). About the study as a whole: Samples from collaborators originated in the United States, Italy and Spain and spanned both the acute and convalescent phases of COVID-19. Samples were obtained from the ongoing ImmuneRACE study (first 160 participants) and from about 1,300 subjects provided by 6 global collaborators. A freely available public database, intended as a resource for researchers studying the immune response to SARS-CoV-2, is where the repertoires were released. Subjects who had been exposed to COVID-19, were actively infected with it, or had recovered from it provided the deeply sampled blood TCRbeta repertoires that made up the dataset. Where available, HLA class I and class II types were obtained from metadata supplied by the sample provider rather than from assay-based typing. The sample metadata nearly always contained a de-identified subject ID, COVID-19 status, age in years and sex. The prospective study material was composed of cDNA or gDNA derived from T cells, B-cell-depleted T cells, or PBMCs.

Each collaborating institution followed its own protocols to collect whole blood in K2EDTA tubes. For TCRbeta analysis, collaborator samples were shipped as frozen whole blood, as isolated PBMCs, or as DNA extracted from either sample type. TCRbeta CDR3 regions were amplified from genomic DNA by means of the immunoSEQ Assay, a bias-controlled multiplex PCR. On the authors' methods: The number of nucleated cells in each sample was estimated from the amplification of reference gene primers within the assay. Sequence reads were collapsed and filtered to measure the absolute abundance of every unique TCRbeta CDR3 rearrangement. For each sample, productive Simpson clonality was calculated as the square root of Simpson's diversity index across productive rearrangements. TCRdb holds this immuneACCESS table with in-frame rearrangements only. Some clones are missing; in checked studies, unresolved V genes explain under half, and the rest has no known cause. The V and J calls and the clone size are those of that table, but D and trimming were determined from the DNA. The sample table lists 95,000 to 150,000 clones, 82% of them with a count of one. More than 4.5% of the sample is in the top ten clones.

V is cut back by 5 bases and J by 10 bases, with 8 bases in the junction unmatched. Taken from the germline V gene, the CDR1 and CDR2 loops are SGHNT and YENEEA. The CDR3, cysteine through phenylalanine, is 14 amino acids long. The entry retains the CDR3 DNA only, 42 bases that are in frame from base 1. Findings and caveats that apply to the study as a whole: How much clinical and demographic metadata was included differed by source and by participant, and the metadata was provided uncurated.

The sample comprised peripheral blood. The TCR comes from a woman between 70 and 85 years old with acute or convalescent COVID-19. The chain was built from TRBV11-3 and TRBJ2-1, with TRBD2 matching 10 junction bases. This receptor carries the CDR3 CASSLIAGGEEQFF. In nucleotide form, the sequence is TGTGCCAGCAGCCTTATAGCGGGGGGAGAGGAGCAGTTCTTC. With the portions outside the CDR3 filled from the reference TRBV11-3 and TRBJ2-1 genes, the complete variable region becomes EAGVVQSPRYKIIEKKQPVAFWCNPISGHNTLYWYLQNLGQGPELLIRYENEEAVDDSQLPKDRFSAERLKGVDSTLKIQPAELGDSAVYLCASSLIAGGEEQFFGPGTRLTVL.